The present T cell receptor beta chain was sequenced within a study of blood T cell repertoires in COVID-19. About the research overall: COVID-19 samples from acute and convalescent phases originated in the United States, Italy and Spain.

V trimming: 3 bases; J trimming: 7 bases; junction bases outside the gene matches: 9. The CDR3 runs to 16 residues. Germline V lookup: CDR1 LNHDA, CDR2 SQIVND (reference sequence). Method: immunoSEQ multiplex PCR; TCRdb's copy keeps in-frame clones and lacks some. The sample lists some 80,000 clones, about 87% occurring once. The genes are TRBV19 and TRBJ1-6; 7 nucleotides align to TRBD1. Sequenced material: peripheral blood. This sequence originates from a man older than 75 with active or convalescent COVID-19. The CDR3 region is CASSIRVAGGNSPLHF. The CDR3 nucleotides are TGTGCCAGTAGTATCAGAGTTGCAGGGGGAAATTCACCCCTCCACTTT.